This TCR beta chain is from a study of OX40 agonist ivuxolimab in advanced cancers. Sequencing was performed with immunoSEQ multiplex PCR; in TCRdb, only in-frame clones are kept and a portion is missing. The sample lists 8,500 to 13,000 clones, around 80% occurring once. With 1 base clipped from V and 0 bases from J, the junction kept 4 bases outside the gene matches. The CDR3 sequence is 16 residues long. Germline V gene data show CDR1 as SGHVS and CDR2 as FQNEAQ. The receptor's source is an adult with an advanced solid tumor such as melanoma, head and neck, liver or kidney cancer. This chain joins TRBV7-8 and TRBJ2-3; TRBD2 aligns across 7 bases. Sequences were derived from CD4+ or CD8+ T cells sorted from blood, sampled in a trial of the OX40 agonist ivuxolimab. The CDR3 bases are TGTGCCAGCAGCTTAGTGTCGGGGGGTAGCACAGATACGCAGTATTTT. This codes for CASSLVSGGSTDTQYF.